The 27 T cell receptor beta chains reported below all come from one sample, sequenced in a study of tumor and adjacent non-tumor tissue in lung cancer. This sample's RNA came from whole unsorted tissue. The normal lung tissue was taken more than 3 cm from the tumor edge. A modified ARM-PCR protocol with three rounds of nested PCR amplified TCRbeta. TCRdb passed the multiplex PCR reads through MiXCR, listing each CDR3 protein once. The sample lists 75,000 to 95,000 distinct CDR3 sequences; more than 65% were seen once. Sample: distant non-tumor lung tissue. All receptors derive from a woman aged 50 to 65 with non-small cell lung cancer.

The sample holds one count of this clonotype. This may come from a read error, since a much larger clone is one base off. This sequence joins TRBV2 and TRBJ2-7, with D perhaps TRBD1 (5 bases). The CDR3 runs 12 residues. Trimming left V 5 bases short and J 3 bases short, with 8 bases between. Per the germline V gene, CDR1 is SNHLY and CDR2 is FYNNEI. CDR3 protein: CASSRQYYEQYF. The CDR3 DNA sequence: TGTGCCAGCAGTAGACAGTACTACGAGCAGTACTTC.

To note about this clonotype: Compared with germline, one end of the junction differs, possibly owing to a read error. V is TRBV12-3 or TRBV12-4 and J is TRBJ1-1; TRBD1 matches 8 bases. The CDR3 loop spans 14 amino acids. The CDR3 DNA is TGTGCCGGCAGTTTCACAGGGGGATGGACTGAAGCTTTCTTT. Protein sequence: CAGSFTGGWTEAFF.

In its sample, this clonotype was seen once. The junction shows a germline mismatch at one end, possibly a read error. This chain uses TRBV11-2 with TRBJ2-3, with 8 bases that match TRBD1. There are 15 residues in the CDR3. CDR1 is SGHAT, CDR2 FQNNGV, per germline. The CDR3 reads CASRLGAPGGHTQYF. The CDR3 DNA reads as TGTGCCAGCAGGTTAGGAGCCCCAGGGGGCCATACGCAGTATTTT.

This chain joins TRBV4-2 and TRBJ1-4, with 12 bases fitting TRBD1. V lost 0 bases, J lost 8 bases, and 4 bases stayed unmatched. The V gene's germline CDR1 is LGHNA and CDR2 YNFKEQ. The CDR3 is made up of 16 amino acids. CDR3 DNA: TGTGCCAGCAGCCAAGATGCTGGGACAGGGGGCGAAAAACTGTTTTTT. Translated, it gives CASSQDAGTGGEKLFF.

This sequence joins TRBV7-9 and TRBJ2-7, with D possibly called TRBD1 or TRBD2 (5 bases each). CDR3 size: 15 residues. The germline V gene has CDR1 SEHNR and CDR2 FQNEAQ (reference sequence). Trimming removed 5 bases from V and 3 bases from J, with 17 bases in between. CDR3 region: CASSIRERGYYEQYF. Here the CDR3 DNA reads TGTGCCAGCAGCATCAGGGAGAGGGGCTACTACGAGCAGTACTTC. Together with reference TRBV7-9 and TRBJ2-7, the CDR3 gives the full variable domain: DTGVSQNPRHKITKRGQNVTFRCDPISEHNRLYWYRQTLGQGPEFLTYFQNEAQLEKSRLLSDRFSAERPKGSFSTLEIQRTEQGDSAMYLCASSIRERGYYEQYFGPGTRLTVT.

A note on this clonotype: The CDR3 does not close with the conserved phenylalanine or tryptophan, likely indicating a read error. The chain joins TRBV6-2 or TRBV6-3 to TRBJ2-7; TRBD1 agrees at 7 bases. V dropped 7 bases and J dropped 6; count of bases not matched to a gene: 9. This CDR3 is built from 13 residues. Germline V CDR1 and CDR2: MNHEY, SVGEGT. In DNA form, the CDR3 reads TGTGCCAGCAATGACAGGGAGCGCCGCGAGCAGTACCTC. Residues: CASNDRERREQYL.

The rearrangement uses TRBV11-2 and TRBJ1-6; a weak D match, TRBD1 (5 bases). The CDR3 consists of 14 residues. CDR1 is SGHAT, CDR2 FQNNGV, per germline. CDR3 bases: TGTGTCAACAGCTTTCGGACAAGGGAATCACCCCTCCACTTT. Translated: CVNSFRTRESPLHF.

On this clonotype itself: The junction departs from germline at one end; a sequencing error may be responsible. The chain employs TRBV28 and TRBJ1-2; D gene uncertain. The CDR3 sequence is 11 residues long. Germline V CDR1 and CDR2: MDHEN, SYDVKM. CDR3 amino acids: CASSRERGYTF. CDR3 DNA: TGTGCTAGCAGTCGAGAGAGGGGCTACACCTTC.

A remark on this clonotype: The missing conserved phenylalanine or tryptophan at the end of this CDR3 makes a read error likely. Because the CDR3's place on the DNA is in doubt, the DNA is left out and the CDR3 is given as listed by TCRdb. This chain links TRBV11-2 with TRBJ2-1; the table's D call of TRBD2 was not tested on the DNA. The CDR3 extends over 18 residues, inclusive of both ends. CDR1 SGHAT and CDR2 FQNNGV come from the germline V gene. CDR3 residues: CASSPSSGRAGSYNEHFL.

With respect to this clonotype: Compared with germline, one end of the junction differs, possibly owing to a read error. The V gene is TRBV11-1, the J gene TRBJ2-1; 10 bases agree with TRBD2. CDR1 SGHAT and CDR2 FQDESV come from the germline V gene (reference sequence). The CDR3 spans 16 residues. The CDR3 nucleotides read TGTGCCGGCAGCTTAGTGTACAGCGGGAGGGCGAGTGAGCAGTTTTTC. Amino acids: CAGSLVYSGRASEQFF.

The table lists this clonotype with a few counts. The gene calls are TRBV30 and TRBJ2-2, with D possibly being TRBD1 (5 bases). Trimming removed 5 bases at V and 4 bases at J, with 14 bases between. The CDR3 is 14 amino acids. CDR1 and CDR2 (germline): GTSNPN, SVGIG (reference sequence). This CDR3 is CAWPGVGVTGELFF. In nucleotides, the CDR3 is TGTGCCTGGCCGGGCGTAGGGGTCACCGGGGAGCTGTTTTTT.

This clonotype has more than one count but fewer than ten. CDR3 nucleotide sequence: TGTGCCAGCAGACGGGACACTGGAAAAGTGACCCAGTACTTC. Protein: CASRRDTGKVTQYF. The chain has TRBV12-3 or TRBV12-4 and TRBJ2-5; TRBD1 might be the D (6 bases). Trimming removed 6 bases from V and 7 bases from J, with 18 bases in between. This CDR3 is 14 amino acids long.

Note on this clonotype: A junction boundary mismatches the germline segment, possibly from a read error. The rearrangement links TRBV15 to TRBJ2-3; no definite D call. The length of the CDR3 is 14 residues. Germline CDR1 is LNHNV and CDR2 is YYDKDF (reference sequence). The CDR3 here is CVTSRDFGTDTQYF. The CDR3, as DNA: TGTGTCACCAGCAGAGACTTTGGCACAGATACGCAGTATTTC.

About this clonotype: Mismatch with germline at one junction end may stem from a read error. J is TRBJ2-2 and V is TRBV4-1, with 7 bases lining up with TRBD2. Germline values: CDR1 MGHRA, CDR2 YSYEKL. CDR3 size: 17 residues. DNA of the CDR3: TGCGCCAGCAGCCATGAAGGAGCGGGAACTAAAACCGGGGAGCTGTTGTTT. Protein sequence: CASSHEGAGTKTGELLF.

Notes on this clonotype: One end of the junction varies from germline; a read error may be responsible. The chain uses TRBV6-1 and TRBJ2-7; D is unresolved. CDR3 length: 16 amino acids. Germline values: CDR1 MNHNS, CDR2 SASEGT. CDR3 loop: CAGSGHIARGAYGQYF. The CDR3 DNA reads as TGTGCCGGCAGTGGCCACATAGCCCGAGGTGCCTACGGGCAGTACTTC.

The chain links TRBV6-2 or TRBV6-3 to TRBJ2-1; D may be TRBD1 or TRBD2 (6 bases each). CDR3 length: 16 residues. V was clipped by 8 bases and J by 5 bases, with 22 bases between them. The germline CDR1 and CDR2 sequences are MNHEY and SVGEGT. The CDR3, as DNA: TGTGCCAGCTCCCCGTGGGGGGCGGGCTTGCACAATGAGCAGTTCTTC. Encoded protein: CASSPWGAGLHNEQFF.

The table lists this clonotype with a count of one. V gene TRBV28 combines with J gene TRBJ2-2; possibly TRBD2 for D (6 bases). Trimming shortened V by 10 bases and J by 4 bases, and 25 bases separated the two germline ends. The CDR3 covers 17 residues. Germline-derived CDR1 and CDR2 are MDHEN and SYDVKM. DNA of the CDR3: TGTGCCAACGGTATAAATAGCTGGAGGGCCAGCACCGGGGAGCTGTTTTTT. It specifies CANGINSWRASTGELFF.

As regards this clonotype: Here the CDR3 omits its conserved ending phenylalanine or tryptophan, so a read error is the likely source. The DNA is omitted, as the CDR3 cannot be located on it reliably, and the CDR3 follows TCRdb's listing. This chain joins TRBV29-1 and TRBJ2-1; the table's D call, TRBD2, was not checked against the DNA. The CDR3 has 12 amino acids, counting both end residues. Germline V gene data show CDR1 as SQVTM and CDR2 as ANQGSEA. The CDR3 region is CSVEDHTGVQFY.

Points on this clonotype: Because the CDR3 is missing its conserved closing phenylalanine or tryptophan, this is likely a read error. The gene calls are TRBV10-3 and TRBJ2-2, with 7 bases identical to TRBD1. Germline loops: CDR1 ENHRY, CDR2 SYGVKD. This CDR3 is built from 18 residues. CDR3 protein: CAISARQGSRTYTRELFS. CDR3 in DNA: TGTGCCATCAGTGCGCGACAGGGAAGCAGGACCTACACCAGGGAGCTGTTTTCT.

To note about this clonotype: One end of the junction is discordant with germline, which a read error may explain. This sequence joins TRBV10-1 and TRBJ2-7; 8 positions match TRBD1. This CDR3 spans 15 amino acids. CDR1 is WNHNN, CDR2 SYGVQD, per germline (reference sequence). Written as DNA, the CDR3 is TGCGTCAGCAGCGATAACCGGGACAGGACCAACGACCAGTACTTC. It translates to CVSSDNRDRTNDQYF.

The V call is TRBV7-9, the J call TRBJ2-2, with TRBD1 as a possible D gene (6 bases). Germline values: CDR1 SEHNR, CDR2 FQNEAQ (reference sequence). CDR3 length: 17 amino acids. CDR3 sequence: CTSRGLNRAPATGELFF. The CDR3 nucleotides read TGTACGAGCCGCGGCCTAAACAGGGCGCCTGCCACCGGGGAGCTGTTTTTT.

The CDR3 bases are TGTGCCAGTAGTCTTCAGGGACTTCTTATGAGCGGGGAGCTGTTTTTT. As protein: CASSLQGLLMSGELFF. The chain is built from TRBV14 and TRBJ2-2; weak D call: TRBD2 (6 bases). V gave up 9 bases and J gave up 7 bases, with 24 bases separating them. The CDR3 spans 16 residues. Germline V gene lookup returns CDR1 SGHDN and CDR2 FVKESK.

On this clonotype itself: The junction departs from germline at one end; a sequencing error may be responsible. The rearrangement links TRBV4-2 to TRBJ1-5; D unclear. The CDR3 contains 15 residues. The germline gives CDR1 LGHNA, CDR2 YNFKEQ. The CDR3 DNA is TGTGCCAGCAGCCAAGACCACACCAGCAATCAGCTCCAGCATTTT. It codes for CASSQDHTSNQLQHF.

About this clonotype: A read error may produce the germline difference seen at one junction end. The J gene is TRBJ1-2, the V gene TRBV29-1, with D uncertain. The CDR3 spans 10 residues. Germline V gene sequence: CDR1 SQVTM, CDR2 ANQGSEA. CDR3 sequence: CSSYTVGYAF. For the CDR3, the DNA is TGCAGCTCCTACACTGTCGGCTACGCCTTC.

Points on this clonotype: The conserved phenylalanine or tryptophan is not found at the CDR3 terminus, so this likely reflects a read error. This rearrangement joins TRBV6-4 to TRBJ2-5; 13 bases are shared with TRBD2. CDR1 MRHNA and CDR2 SNTAGT come from the germline V gene. The CDR3 is 16 residues long. After removal of 8 bases from V and 3 bases from J, the junction contained 9 bases not matched to a gene. CDR3 in amino acids: CASRRPGTSGKETQYL. CDR3 in DNA: TGTGCCAGCCGCCGACCAGGGACTAGCGGGAAAGAGACCCAGTACCTC.

With respect to this clonotype: This sequence may be a read error, since a much larger clone differs from it by one base. The chain is built from TRBV19 and TRBJ1-1; D remains unclear. The V and J ends lost 7 bases and 1 base respectively, with 10 bases between them. Germline V gene data show CDR1 as LNHDA and CDR2 as SQIVND (reference sequence). The CDR3 is made up of 13 amino acids. CDR3 DNA sequence: TGTGCCAGTAATATTCAGACGAACACTGAAGCTTTCTTT. Amino acid sequence: CASNIQTNTEAFF.

For this clonotype: Just one base apart from a much larger clone, this may be a read error. This rearrangement joins TRBV20-1 to TRBJ2-1, with TRBD2 identical over 10 bases. The CDR3 covers 16 residues. Germline-derived CDR1 and CDR2 are DFQATT and SNEGSKA (reference sequence). The DNA for the CDR3 is TGCAGTCCTAGTGATTTCGGGACTAGCGCGAACAATGAGCAGTTCTTC. Protein sequence: CSPSDFGTSANNEQFF.